This T cell receptor (beta chain) derives from a study of T cell therapy after organ transplantation. With regard to this clone: Its target is not known.

The V and J ends lost 3 bases and 3 bases respectively, with 8 bases between them. Germline lookup yields CDR1 SGHAT and CDR2 FQNNGV. The CDR3 contains 14 residues. Clones were read by immunoSEQ multiplex PCR, and TCRdb kept only the in-frame ones, dropping some. In the table there are 45,000 to 50,000 clones, about 95% of which are singletons. Specimen: CD8+ T cells from blood, collected before autologous CMV-specific T cell therapy. This receptor was identified in a human patient who had received a solid organ transplant and had CMV disease. The V call is TRBV11-2, the J call TRBJ1-4, with D perhaps TRBD1 (5 bases). In DNA, the CDR3 is TGTGCCAGCAGCTTCAGGGTGTCTAATGAAAAACTGTTTTTT. Translation gives CASSFRVSNEKLFF.